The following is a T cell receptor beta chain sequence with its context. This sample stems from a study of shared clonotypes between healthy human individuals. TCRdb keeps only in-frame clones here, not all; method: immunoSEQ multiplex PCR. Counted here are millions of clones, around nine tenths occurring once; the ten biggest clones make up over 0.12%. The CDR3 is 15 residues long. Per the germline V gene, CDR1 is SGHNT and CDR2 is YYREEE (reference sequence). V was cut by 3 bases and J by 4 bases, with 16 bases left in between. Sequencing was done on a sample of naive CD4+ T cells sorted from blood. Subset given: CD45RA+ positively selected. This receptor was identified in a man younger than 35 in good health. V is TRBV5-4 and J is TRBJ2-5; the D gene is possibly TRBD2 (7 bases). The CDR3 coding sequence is TGTGCCAGCAGCTGGGGGGGGCGTTATCCAGAGACCCAGTACTTC. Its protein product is CASSWGGRYPETQYF.